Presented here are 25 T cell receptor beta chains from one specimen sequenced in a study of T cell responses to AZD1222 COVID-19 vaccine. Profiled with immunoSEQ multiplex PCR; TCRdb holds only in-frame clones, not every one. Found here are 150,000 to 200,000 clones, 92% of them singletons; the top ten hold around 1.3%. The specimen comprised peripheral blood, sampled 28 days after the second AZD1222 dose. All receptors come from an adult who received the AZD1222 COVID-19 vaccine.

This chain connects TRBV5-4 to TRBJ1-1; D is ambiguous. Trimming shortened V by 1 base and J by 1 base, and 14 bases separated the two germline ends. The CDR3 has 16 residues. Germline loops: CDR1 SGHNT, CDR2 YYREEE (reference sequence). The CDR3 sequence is CASSLFGRHGNTEAFF. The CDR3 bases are TGTGCCAGCAGCTTGTTCGGCCGTCACGGGAACACTGAAGCTTTCTTT.

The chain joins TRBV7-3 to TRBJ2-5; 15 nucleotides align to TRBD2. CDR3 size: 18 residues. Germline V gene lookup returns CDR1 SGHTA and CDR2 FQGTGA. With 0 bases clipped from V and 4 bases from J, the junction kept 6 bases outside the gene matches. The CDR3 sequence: CASSLTPRTSGRGETQYF. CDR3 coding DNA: TGTGCCAGCAGCTTAACCCCCCGGACTAGCGGGAGGGGAGAGACCCAGTACTTC.

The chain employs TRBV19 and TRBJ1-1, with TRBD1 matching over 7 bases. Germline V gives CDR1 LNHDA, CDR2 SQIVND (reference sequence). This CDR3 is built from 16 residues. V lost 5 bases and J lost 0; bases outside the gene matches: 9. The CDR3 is CASSAQGGAMNTEAFF. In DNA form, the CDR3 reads TGTGCCAGTAGTGCCCAGGGGGGCGCAATGAACACTGAAGCTTTCTTT.

CDR3 sequence (DNA): TGTGCCAGCAGCCAGAGGGGGGGATATCTAGCCAAAAACATTCAGTACTTC. Protein product: CASSQRGGYLAKNIQYF. The J gene is TRBJ2-4, the V gene TRBV11-2, with a tentative D call TRBD2 (7 bases). CDR3 length: 17 residues. Germline lookup yields CDR1 SGHAT and CDR2 FQNNGV. V dropped 5 bases and J dropped 0 bases, with 17 bases sitting between them.

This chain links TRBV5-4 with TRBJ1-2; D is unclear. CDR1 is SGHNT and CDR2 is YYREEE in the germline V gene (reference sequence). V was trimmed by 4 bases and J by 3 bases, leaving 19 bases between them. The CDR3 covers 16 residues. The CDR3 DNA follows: TGTGCCAGCAGCCCGGAACAGTTGCAACGCGACTATGGCTACACCTTC. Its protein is CASSPEQLQRDYGYTF. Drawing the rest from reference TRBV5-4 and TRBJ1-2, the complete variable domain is ETGVTQSPTHLIKTRGQQVTLRCSSQSGHNTVSWYQQALGQGPQFIFQYYREEENGRGNFPPRFSGLQFPNYSSELNVNALELDDSALYLCASSPEQLQRDYGYTFGSGTRLTVV.

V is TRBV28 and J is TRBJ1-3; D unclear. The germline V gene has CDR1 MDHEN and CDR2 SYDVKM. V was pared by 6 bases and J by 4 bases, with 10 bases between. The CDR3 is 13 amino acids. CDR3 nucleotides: TGTGCCAGCAGGACCCTACAGGGAAACACCATATATTTT. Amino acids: CASRTLQGNTIYF.

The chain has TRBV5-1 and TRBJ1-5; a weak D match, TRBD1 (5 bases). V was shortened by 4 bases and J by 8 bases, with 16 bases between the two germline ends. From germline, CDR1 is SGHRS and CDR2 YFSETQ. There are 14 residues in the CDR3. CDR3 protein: CASSGGDSGEPQHF. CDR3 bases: TGCGCCAGCAGCGGAGGAGACAGCGGGGAGCCCCAGCATTTT.

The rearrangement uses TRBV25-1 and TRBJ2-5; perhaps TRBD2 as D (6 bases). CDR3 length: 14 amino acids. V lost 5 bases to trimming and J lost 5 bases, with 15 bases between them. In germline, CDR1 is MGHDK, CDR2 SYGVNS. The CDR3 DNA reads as TGTGCCAGCAGTAGGCGGGGCGTCGGTGAGACCCAGTACTTC. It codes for CASSRRGVGETQYF.

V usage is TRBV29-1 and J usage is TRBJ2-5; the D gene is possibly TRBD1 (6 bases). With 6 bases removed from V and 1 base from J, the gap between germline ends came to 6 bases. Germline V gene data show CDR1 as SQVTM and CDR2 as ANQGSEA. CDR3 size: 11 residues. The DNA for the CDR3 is TGCAGCGTGGACAGCCAAGAGACCCAGTACTTC. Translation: CSVDSQETQYF. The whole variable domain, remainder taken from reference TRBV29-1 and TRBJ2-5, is SAVISQKPSRDICQRGTSLTIQCQVDSQVTMMFWYRQQPGQSLTLIATANQGSEATYESGFVIDKFPISRPNLTFSTLTVSNMSPEDSSIYLCSVDSQETQYFGPGTRLLVL.

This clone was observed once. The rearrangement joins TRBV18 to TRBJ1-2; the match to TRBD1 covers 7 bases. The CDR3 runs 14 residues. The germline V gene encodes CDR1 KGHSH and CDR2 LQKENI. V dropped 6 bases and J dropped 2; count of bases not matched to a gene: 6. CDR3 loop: CASSPTGANYGYTF. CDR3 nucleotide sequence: TGTGCCAGCTCCCCCACAGGGGCGAACTATGGCTACACCTTC. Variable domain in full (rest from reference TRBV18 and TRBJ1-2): NAGVMQNPRHLVRRRGQEARLRCSPMKGHSHVYWYRQLPEEGLKFMVYLQKENIIDESGMPKERFSAEFPKEGPSILRIQQVVRGDSAAYFCASSPTGANYGYTFGSGTRLTVV.

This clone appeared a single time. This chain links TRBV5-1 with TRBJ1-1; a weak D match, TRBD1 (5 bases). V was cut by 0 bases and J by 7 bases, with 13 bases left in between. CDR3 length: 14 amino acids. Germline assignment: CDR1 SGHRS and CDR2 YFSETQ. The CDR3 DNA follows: TGCGCCAGCAGCTTGGAAGGCGGGACCGATGAAGCTTTCTTT. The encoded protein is CASSLEGGTDEAFF.

The CDR3 here is CASSPLAGGPGEQYF. The CDR3 nucleotides read TGTGCCAGCAGTCCCTTAGCGGGAGGGCCTGGGGAGCAGTACTTC. This sequence joins TRBV28 and TRBJ2-7; 11 bases match TRBD2. This CDR3 has 15 residues. Trimming took 5 bases from V and 7 from J; bases not matched to a gene: 10. Germline V CDR1 and CDR2: MDHEN, SYDVKM.

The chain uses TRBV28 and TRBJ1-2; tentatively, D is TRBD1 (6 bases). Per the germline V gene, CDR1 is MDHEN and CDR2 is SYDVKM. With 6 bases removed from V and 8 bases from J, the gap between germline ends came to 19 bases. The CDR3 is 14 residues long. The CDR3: CASSLDTGFGGYTF. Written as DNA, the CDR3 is TGTGCCAGCAGCCTCGATACAGGGTTCGGCGGCTACACCTTC.

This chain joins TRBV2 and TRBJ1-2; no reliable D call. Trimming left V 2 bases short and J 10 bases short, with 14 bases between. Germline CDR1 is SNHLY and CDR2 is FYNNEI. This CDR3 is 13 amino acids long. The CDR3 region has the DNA TGTGCCAGCAGTGAAATCGGCGTCGAACCCTACACCTTC. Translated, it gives CASSEIGVEPYTF.

The CDR3 sequence is CASSSGQPATNEKLFF. Written as DNA, the CDR3 is TGCGCCAGCAGCTCAGGACAGCCCGCAACTAATGAAAAACTGTTTTTT. The rearrangement links TRBV5-1 to TRBJ1-4; D is possibly TRBD1 (6 bases). Germline loops: CDR1 SGHRS, CDR2 YFSETQ. CDR3 length: 16 amino acids. The ends were cut back, 3 bases at V and 0 bases at J, with 12 bases in the middle.

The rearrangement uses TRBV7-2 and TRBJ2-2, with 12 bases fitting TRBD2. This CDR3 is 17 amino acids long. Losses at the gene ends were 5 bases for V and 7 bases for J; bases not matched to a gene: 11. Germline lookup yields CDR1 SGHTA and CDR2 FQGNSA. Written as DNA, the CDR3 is TGTGCCAGCAGCCCCGGTCGGGGACTAGCGGGTCGCGGGGAGCTGTTTTTT. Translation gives CASSPGRGLAGRGELFF.

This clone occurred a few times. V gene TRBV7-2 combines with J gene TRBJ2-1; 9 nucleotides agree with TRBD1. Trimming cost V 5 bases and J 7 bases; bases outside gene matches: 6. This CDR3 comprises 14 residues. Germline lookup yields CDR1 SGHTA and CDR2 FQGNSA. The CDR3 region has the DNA TGTGCCAGCAGCCCGGACAGGGGACGAAATGAGCAGTTCTTC. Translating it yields CASSPDRGRNEQFF.

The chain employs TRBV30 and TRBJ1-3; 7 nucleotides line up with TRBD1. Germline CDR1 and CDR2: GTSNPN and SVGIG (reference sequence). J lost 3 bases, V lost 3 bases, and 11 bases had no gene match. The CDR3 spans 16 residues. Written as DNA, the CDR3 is TGTGCCTGGAGCGACCGAGGGGGCTGGGGTGGAAACACCATATATTTT. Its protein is CAWSDRGGWGGNTIYF.

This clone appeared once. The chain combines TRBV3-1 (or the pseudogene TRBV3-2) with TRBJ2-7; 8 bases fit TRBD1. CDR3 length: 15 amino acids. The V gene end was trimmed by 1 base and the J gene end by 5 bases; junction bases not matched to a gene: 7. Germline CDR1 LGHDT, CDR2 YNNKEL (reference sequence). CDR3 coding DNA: TGTGCCAGCAGCCAAGGGACAGGGATGAGGGACGAGCAGTACTTC. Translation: CASSQGTGMRDEQYF.

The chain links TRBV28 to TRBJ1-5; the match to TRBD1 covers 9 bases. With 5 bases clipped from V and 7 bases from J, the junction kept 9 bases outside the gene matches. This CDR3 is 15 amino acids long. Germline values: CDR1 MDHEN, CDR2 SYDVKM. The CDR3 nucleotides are TGTGCCAGCAGTCCCGGACAGGGGAGCGGGCAGCCCCAGCATTTT. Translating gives CASSPGQGSGQPQHF.

This CDR3 is CASSPRTATNYGYTF. In nucleotides, the CDR3 is TGTGCCAGCAGCCCCCGGACAGCCACTAACTATGGCTACACCTTC. The chain uses TRBV3-1 (or the pseudogene TRBV3-2) and TRBJ1-2, with D perhaps matching TRBD1 (6 bases). Trimming cost V 4 bases and J 0 bases, with 12 bases left between them. The CDR3 length is 15 residues. Germline V gene data show CDR1 as LGHDT and CDR2 as YNNKEL (reference sequence).

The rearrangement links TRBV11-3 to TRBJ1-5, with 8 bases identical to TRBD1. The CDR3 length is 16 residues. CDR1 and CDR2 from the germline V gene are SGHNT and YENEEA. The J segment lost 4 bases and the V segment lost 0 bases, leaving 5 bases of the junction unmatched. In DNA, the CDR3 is TGTGCCAGCAGCTTAGACGGACAGGGCTTGAATCAGCCCCAGCATTTT. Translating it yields CASSLDGQGLNQPQHF. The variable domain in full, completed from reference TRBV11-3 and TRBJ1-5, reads EAGVVQSPRYKIIEKKQPVAFWCNPISGHNTLYWYLQNLGQGPELLIRYENEEAVDDSQLPKDRFSAERLKGVDSTLKIQPAELGDSAVYLCASSLDGQGLNQPQHFGDGTRLSIL.

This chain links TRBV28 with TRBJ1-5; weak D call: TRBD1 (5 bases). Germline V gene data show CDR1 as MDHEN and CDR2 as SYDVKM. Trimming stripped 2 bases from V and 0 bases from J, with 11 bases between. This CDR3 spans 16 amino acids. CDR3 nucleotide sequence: TGTGCCAGCAGTTTAGCTGGCAGGGCTAGCAATCAGCCCCAGCATTTT. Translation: CASSLAGRASNQPQHF.

The CDR3 sequence is CASSYGQGNTEAFF. CDR3 DNA sequence: TGTGCCAGCAGCTACGGACAGGGCAACACTGAAGCTTTCTTT. This chain links TRBV7-2 with TRBJ1-1, with TRBD1 matching 8 bases. After removal of 4 bases from V and 2 bases from J, the junction contained 3 bases not matched to a gene. Per the germline V gene, CDR1 is SGHTA and CDR2 is FQGNSA. The CDR3 spans 14 residues.

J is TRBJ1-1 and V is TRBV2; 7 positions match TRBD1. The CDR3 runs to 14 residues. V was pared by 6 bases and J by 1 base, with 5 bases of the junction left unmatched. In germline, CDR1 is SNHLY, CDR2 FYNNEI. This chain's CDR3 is CASSFRGGNTEAFF. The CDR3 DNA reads TGTGCCAGCAGCTTCAGGGGGGGGAACACTGAAGCTTTCTTT.